This T cell receptor (beta chain) derives from a study of T cell responses to AZD1222 COVID-19 vaccine. Overall study context: Some second doses came at about 4 weeks and others at about 12 weeks; these were pooled. General study findings and limits: The donor cohort was predominantly white British with a female majority, and clonal diversity may have been underestimated.

Measured with immunoSEQ multiplex PCR; TCRdb has only the in-frame clones, and not every one. In the table there are some 100,000 clones, about 87% of which are singletons. V dropped 3 bases and J dropped 7; count of bases not matched to a gene: 4. This CDR3 has 14 residues. Germline lookup yields CDR1 LGHDT and CDR2 YNNKEL (reference sequence). This clone was seen only a few times. Its antigen is currently unknown. The source was peripheral blood, collected on day 0 of AZD1222 vaccination. The TCR was taken from an adult in good health. This rearrangement joins TRBV3-1 (or the pseudogene TRBV3-2) to TRBJ2-2; 8 nucleotides line up with TRBD2. The CDR3 nucleotides read TGTGCCAGCAGCCAGGCGGGGGGCGTCGGGGAGCTGTTTTTT. This gives the protein CASSQAGGVGELFF.